This TCR beta chain was sequenced in a study of blood T cell repertoires in COVID-19. Study background: The United States, Italy and Spain were the sources of the acute and convalescent COVID-19 samples.

V dropped 4 bases and J dropped 4; count of bases not matched to a gene: 14. The length of the CDR3 is 18 residues. The germline gives CDR1 SGHRS, CDR2 YFSETQ. Clones were sequenced by immunoSEQ multiplex PCR, and TCRdb holds only the in-frame ones, with some missing. This sample has some 130,000 clones, with approximately 90% found just once. The sample consisted of peripheral blood. The clonotype comes from a man aged 55 to 70 with COVID-19, enrolled during active disease. The V and J genes are TRBV5-1 and TRBJ2-2, with 9 bases matching TRBD1. In DNA form, the CDR3 reads TGCGCCAGCAGCCGGATTTCACAGGGGGCTCGATTCACCGGGGAGCTGTTTTTT. This codes for CASSRISQGARFTGELFF. The full variable domain, with the rest looked up from reference TRBV5-1 and TRBJ2-2, is KAGVTQTPRYLIKTRGQQVTLSCSPISGHRSVSWYQQTPGQGLQFLFEYFSETQRNKGNFPGRFSGRQFSNSRSEMNVSTLELGDSALYLCASSRISQGARFTGELFFGEGSRLTVL.